This record concerns one TCR beta chain sequence. This sample is drawn from a study of control samples from healthy donors and cancer patients. Assay: immunoSEQ multiplex PCR; the TCRdb copy retains only in-frame clones and omits some. The sample consists of 110,000 to 150,000 clones, more than 80% of them appearing once. The V segment lost 5 bases and the J segment 8 bases; nucleotides outside the gene matches: 16. Germline V CDR1 and CDR2: MNHEY, SMNVEV (reference sequence). The CDR3 loop spans 17 amino acids. The material sequenced was blood. The chain couples TRBV27 to TRBJ2-1; 9 bases line up with TRBD1. The sequence came from a man between 18 and 29 years old in good health. CDR3 nucleotide sequence: TGTGCCAGCAGTGACCTTCCGCGGGACAGGGTCCTACATGAGCAGTTCTTC. Protein sequence: CASSDLPRDRVLHEQFF.